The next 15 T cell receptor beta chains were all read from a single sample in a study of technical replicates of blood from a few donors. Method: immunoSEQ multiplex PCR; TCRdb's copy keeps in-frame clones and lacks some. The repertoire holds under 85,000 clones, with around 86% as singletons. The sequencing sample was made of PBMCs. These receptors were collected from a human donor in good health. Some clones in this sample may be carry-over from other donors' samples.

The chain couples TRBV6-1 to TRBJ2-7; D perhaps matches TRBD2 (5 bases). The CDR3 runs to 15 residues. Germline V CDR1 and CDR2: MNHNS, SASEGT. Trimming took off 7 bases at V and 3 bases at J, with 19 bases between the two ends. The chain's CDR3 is CASTIVLGSNYEQYF. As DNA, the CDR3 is TGTGCCAGCACGATCGTACTAGGGAGCAACTACGAGCAGTACTTC.

CDR3 nucleotides: TGTGCCAGCAGTGAACTTGGTAGGGGCAGGGGAAGCACTGAAGCTTTCTTT. It translates to CASSELGRGRGSTEAFF. The chain employs TRBV6-1 and TRBJ1-1, with TRBD1 as a possible D gene (6 bases). In germline, CDR1 is MNHNS, CDR2 SASEGT. This CDR3 has 17 residues. V gave up 2 bases and J gave up 4 bases, with 20 bases separating them.

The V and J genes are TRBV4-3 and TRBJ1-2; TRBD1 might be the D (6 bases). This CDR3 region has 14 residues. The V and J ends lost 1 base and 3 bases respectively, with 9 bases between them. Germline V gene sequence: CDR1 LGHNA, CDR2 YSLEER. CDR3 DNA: TGCGCCAGCAGCCAAGTACAGGGTGACTATGGCTACACCTTC. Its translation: CASSQVQGDYGYTF.

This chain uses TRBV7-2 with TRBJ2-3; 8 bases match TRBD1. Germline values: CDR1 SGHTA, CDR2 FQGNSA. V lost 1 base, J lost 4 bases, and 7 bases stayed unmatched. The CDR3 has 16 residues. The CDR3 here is CASSLETGAGADTQYF. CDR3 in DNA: TGTGCCAGCAGCTTAGAGACAGGGGCTGGGGCAGATACGCAGTATTTT.

The CDR3 sequence is CATSSFGTANSPLHF. Here the CDR3 DNA reads TGTGCCACCAGCAGCTTCGGGACAGCTAATTCACCCCTCCACTTT. V usage is TRBV15 and J usage is TRBJ1-6; 7 bases agree with TRBD1. This CDR3 spans 15 amino acids. V lost 3 bases, J lost 6 bases, and 5 bases stayed unmatched. Germline CDR1 reads LNHNV; CDR2 reads YYDKDF (reference sequence).

The CDR3 is CATSPGGAQPQHF. CDR3 sequence (DNA): TGTGCCACCAGCCCTGGAGGGGCTCAGCCCCAGCATTTT. The V call is TRBV15, the J call TRBJ1-5; D might be TRBD1 (5 bases). With 5 bases removed from V and 6 bases from J, the gap between germline ends came to 11 bases. Germline loops: CDR1 LNHNV, CDR2 YYDKDF (reference sequence). The CDR3 totals 13 residues. Looking up the rest from reference TRBV15 and TRBJ1-5 gives the full variable domain: DAMVIQNPRYQVTQFGKPVTLSCSQTLNHNVMYWYQQKSSQAPKLLFHYYDKDFNNEADTPDNFQSRRPNTSFCFLDIRSPGLGDTAMYLCATSPGGAQPQHFGDGTRLSIL.

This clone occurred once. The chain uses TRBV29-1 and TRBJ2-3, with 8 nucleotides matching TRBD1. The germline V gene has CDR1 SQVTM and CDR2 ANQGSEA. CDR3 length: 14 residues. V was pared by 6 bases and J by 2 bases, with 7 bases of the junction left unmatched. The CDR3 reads CSVAAGGPTDTQYF. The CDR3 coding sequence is TGCAGCGTGGCTGCAGGGGGCCCCACAGATACGCAGTATTTT.

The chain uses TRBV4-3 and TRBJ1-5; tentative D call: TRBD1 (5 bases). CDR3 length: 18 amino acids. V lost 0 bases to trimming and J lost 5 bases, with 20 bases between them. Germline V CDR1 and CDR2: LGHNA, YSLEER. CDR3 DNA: TGCGCCAGCAGCCAAGATTACGGCAGGGAACCTGTCTATCAGCCCCAGCATTTT. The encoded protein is CASSQDYGREPVYQPQHF.

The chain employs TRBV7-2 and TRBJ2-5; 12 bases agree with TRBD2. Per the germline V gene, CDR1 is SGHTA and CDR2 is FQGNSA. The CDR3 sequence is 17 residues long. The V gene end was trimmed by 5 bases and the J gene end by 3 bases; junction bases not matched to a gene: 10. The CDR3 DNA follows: TGTGCCAGCAGCCTAGGACTAGCGGGAAAAATTAAAGAGACCCAGTACTTC. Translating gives CASSLGLAGKIKETQYF.

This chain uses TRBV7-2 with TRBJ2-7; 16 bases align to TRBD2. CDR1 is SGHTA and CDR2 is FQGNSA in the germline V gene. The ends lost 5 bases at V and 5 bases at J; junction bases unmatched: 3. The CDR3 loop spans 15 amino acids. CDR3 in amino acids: CASSGTSGREHEQYF. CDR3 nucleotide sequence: TGTGCCAGCAGCGGGACTAGCGGGAGGGAGCACGAGCAGTACTTC.

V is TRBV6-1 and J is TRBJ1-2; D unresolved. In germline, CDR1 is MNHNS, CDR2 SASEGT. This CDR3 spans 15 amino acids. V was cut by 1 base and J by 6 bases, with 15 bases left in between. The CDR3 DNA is TGTGCCAGCAGTGAAGTGTTGCGGGATAGCGATGGCTACACCTTC. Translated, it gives CASSEVLRDSDGYTF.

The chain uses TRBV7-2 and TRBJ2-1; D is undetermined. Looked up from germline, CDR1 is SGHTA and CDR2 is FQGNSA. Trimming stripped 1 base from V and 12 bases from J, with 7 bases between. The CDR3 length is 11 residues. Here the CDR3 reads CASSLGAWQFF. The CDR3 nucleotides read TGTGCCAGCAGCTTAGGGGCGTGGCAGTTCTTC.

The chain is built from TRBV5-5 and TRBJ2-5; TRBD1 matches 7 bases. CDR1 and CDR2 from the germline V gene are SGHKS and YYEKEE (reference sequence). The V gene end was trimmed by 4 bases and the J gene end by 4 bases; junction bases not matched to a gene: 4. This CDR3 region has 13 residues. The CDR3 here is CASSKGQIETQYF. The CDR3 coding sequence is TGTGCCAGCAGCAAGGGACAGATAGAGACCCAGTACTTC.

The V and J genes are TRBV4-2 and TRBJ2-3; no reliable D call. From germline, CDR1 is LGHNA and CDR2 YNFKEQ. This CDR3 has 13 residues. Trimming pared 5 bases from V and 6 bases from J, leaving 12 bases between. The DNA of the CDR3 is TGTGCCAGCAGCGCCAATCTTCGGGATACGCAGTATTTT. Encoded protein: CASSANLRDTQYF.

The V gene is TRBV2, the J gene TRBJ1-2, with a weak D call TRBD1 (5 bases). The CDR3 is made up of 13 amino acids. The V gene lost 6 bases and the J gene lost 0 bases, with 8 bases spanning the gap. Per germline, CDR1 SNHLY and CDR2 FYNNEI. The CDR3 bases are TGTGCCAGCAGGGACACCTCTAACTATGGCTACACCTTC. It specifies CASRDTSNYGYTF.